Following are 8 T cell receptor beta chains from one sample sequenced in a study of human T cells and chemical hapten exposure. TCRdb recomputed calls from the RACE reads with MiXCR, one row per CDR3 protein. This table has some 190,000 distinct CDR3 sequences, approximately 20% appearing once. Noted time point: patch test 1, 2 weeks after DPC sensitization. Described treatment: therapeutic diphenylcyclopropenone sensitization with weekly scalp DPC. This sample comprised whole blood, obtained in connection with sensitization to the hapten diphenylcyclopropenone (DPC). Receptors originate from a woman between 50 and 59 years old with alopecia areata. Some clones in this sample may be carry-over from other donors' samples.

The chain has TRBV24-1 and TRBJ2-6, with D possibly TRBD1 on 5 matching bases. Trimming pared 5 bases from V and 4 bases from J, leaving 20 bases between. The CDR3 spans 18 residues. Germline loops: CDR1 KGHDR, CDR2 SFDVKD. The CDR3 DNA reads TGTGCCACCAGTGGCGCAGGCCCTCAGGGTGTCGGGGCCAACGTCCTGACTTTC. Translated: CATSGAGPQGVGANVLTF.

This clonotype showed up just a few times. J is TRBJ1-1 and V is TRBV9, with D unresolved. This CDR3 is built from 11 residues. Germline lookup yields CDR1 SGDLS and CDR2 YYNGEE. Trimming took 4 bases from V and 3 from J, leaving 4 bases between them. CDR3 sequence (DNA): TGTGCCAGCAGCCCTCACACTGAAGCTTTCTTT. This sequence encodes CASSPHTEAFF. The whole variable domain, remainder taken from reference TRBV9 and TRBJ1-1, is DSGVTQTPKHLITATGQRVTLRCSPRSGDLSVYWYQQSLDQGLQFLIQYYNGEERAKGNILERFSAQQFPDLHSELNLSSLELGDSALYFCASSPHTEAFFGQGTRLTVV.

This clonotype has just a few counts. The V gene is TRBV20-1, the J gene TRBJ2-4; D gene ambiguous. Germline V lookup: CDR1 DFQATT, CDR2 SNEGSKA (reference sequence). Trimming pared 5 bases from V and 1 base from J, leaving 12 bases between. There are 14 residues in the CDR3. The DNA of the CDR3 is TGCAGTGCTCAGCCCCCACTGGCCAAAAACATTCAGTACTTC. It encodes CSAQPPLAKNIQYF.

This chain joins TRBV7-2 and TRBJ1-5; D might be TRBD1 (6 bases). Trimming shortened V by 1 base and J by 4 bases, and 11 bases separated the two germline ends. This CDR3 is 15 amino acids long. In germline, CDR1 is SGHTA, CDR2 FQGNSA. The CDR3 coding sequence is TGTGCCAGCAGCTTAGAGGACAGCTCAAATCAGCCCCAGCATTTT. As protein: CASSLEDSSNQPQHF.

This clonotype was counted only a few times. This chain connects TRBV7-8 to TRBJ2-7; the D gene is possibly TRBD2 (6 bases). The CDR3 runs 17 residues. Trimming shortened V by 4 bases and J by 5 bases, and 24 bases separated the two germline ends. Germline CDR1 reads SGHVS; CDR2 reads FQNEAQ. CDR3 in amino acids: CASSSHWGEMSRHEQYF. The CDR3 coding sequence is TGTGCCAGCAGCTCCCACTGGGGGGAAATGAGTCGCCACGAGCAGTACTTC.

The V call is TRBV29-1, the J call TRBJ2-3, with D uncertain. The CDR3 sequence is 13 residues long. Per the germline V gene, CDR1 is SQVTM and CDR2 is ANQGSEA. Trimming pared 4 bases from V and 2 bases from J, leaving 10 bases between. This CDR3 reads CSVGGINTDTQYF. In DNA form, the CDR3 reads TGCAGCGTTGGCGGAATTAACACAGATACGCAGTATTTT.

The sample holds a few counts of this clonotype. The chain has TRBV21-1 and TRBJ2-7; TRBD2 was called by the table and not checked on the DNA. TRBV21-1 is a pseudogene. This CDR3 region has 15 residues. The CDR3: CASSKGLAGAYEQYF. DNA of the CDR3: TGTGCCAGCAGCAAGGGGCTAGCGGGAGCCTACGAGCAGTACTTC.

V gene TRBV3-1 combines with J gene TRBJ2-2; D possibly corresponds to TRBD1 (6 bases). From germline, CDR1 is LGHDT and CDR2 YNNKEL (reference sequence). The V end lost 0 bases, the J end lost 6 bases, and 11 bases lay between the germline ends. CDR3 length: 15 amino acids. CDR3 residues: CASSQDLTGSGELFF. CDR3 DNA sequence: TGTGCCAGCAGCCAAGACCTTACAGGGTCCGGGGAGCTGTTTTTT.